The 13 T cell receptor beta chains below come from one sample, sequenced in a study of PD-L1 blockade in urothelial cancer. Sample time point: pretreatment peripheral blood. Assay: immunoSEQ multiplex PCR; the TCRdb copy retains only in-frame clones and omits some. The top ten hold under 15% of the sample, which has 80,000 to 90,000 clones, roughly 84% seen once. The material sequenced was PBMCs, taken around atezolizumab (anti-PD-L1) treatment. These TCRs come from a man aged 60 to 75 with urothelial cancer.

The table lists this clone with many counts. The V and J genes are TRBV28 and TRBJ2-4; 10 bases are a match to TRBD1. The CDR3 totals 14 residues. V was pared by 5 bases and J by 8 bases, with 6 bases of the junction left unmatched. Per the germline V gene, CDR1 is MDHEN and CDR2 is SYDVKM. In DNA, the CDR3 is TGTGCCAGCAGTGTCGGGACAGGGGAGGACATTCAGTACTTC. Its translation is CASSVGTGEDIQYF.

V gene TRBV11-2 combines with J gene TRBJ2-1, with TRBD2 identical over 7 bases. Germline values: CDR1 SGHAT, CDR2 FQNNGV. The length of the CDR3 is 14 residues. With 5 bases clipped from V and 0 bases from J, the junction kept 1 base outside the gene matches. The CDR3 reads CASSPGGSYNEQFF. CDR3 sequence (DNA): TGTGCCAGCAGCCCGGGGGGCTCCTACAATGAGCAGTTCTTC.

The chain uses TRBV19 and TRBJ1-3; D gene uncertain. V lost 9 bases to trimming and J lost 0 bases, with 6 bases between them. The length of the CDR3 is 12 residues. Germline CDR1 is LNHDA and CDR2 is SQIVND (reference sequence). CDR3 sequence: CASTSSGNTIYF. In DNA, the CDR3 is TGTGCCAGCACGAGCTCTGGAAACACCATATATTTT.

About this clone: Mismatch with germline at one junction end may stem from a read error. V is TRBV30 and J is TRBJ1-2; 7 nucleotides match TRBD1. This CDR3 spans 15 amino acids. In germline, CDR1 is GTSNPN, CDR2 SVGIG (reference sequence). This CDR3 reads CAWSVGPRGYYDYTF. The CDR3 coding sequence is TGTGCCTGGAGTGTAGGCCCCAGGGGGTACTATGACTACACCTTC. Supplemented by reference TRBV30 and TRBJ1-2, the full variable domain reads SQTIHQWPATLVQPVGSPLSLECTVEGTSNPNLYWYRQAAGRGLQLLFYSVGIGQISSEVPQNLSASRPQDRQFILSSKKLLLSDSGFYLCAWSVGPRGYYDYTFGSGTRLTVV.

The J gene is TRBJ2-7, the V gene TRBV28; TRBD2 might be the D (6 bases). Germline CDR1 is MDHEN and CDR2 is SYDVKM. This CDR3 contains 14 residues. The V gene lost 3 bases and the J gene lost 6 bases, with 15 bases spanning the gap. The CDR3 DNA reads as TGTGCCAGCAGTTTGTGGCGGGGAACGGGCGAGCAGTACTTC. It encodes CASSLWRGTGEQYF.

The chain employs TRBV9 and TRBJ2-5; 7 nucleotides match TRBD1. V lost 1 base, J lost 0 bases, and 3 bases stayed unmatched. CDR1 and CDR2 (germline): SGDLS, YYNGEE. This CDR3 is 15 amino acids long. In nucleotides, the CDR3 is TGTGCCAGCAGCGTAATGGGACAGAACCAAGAGACCCAGTACTTC. Residues: CASSVMGQNQETQYF.

In its sample, this clone was seen once. The chain recombines TRBV18 with TRBJ2-3; D possibly corresponds to TRBD2 (6 bases). The CDR3 covers 16 residues. Germline CDR1 is KGHSH and CDR2 is LQKENI. Trimming shortened V by 4 bases and J by 1 base, and 15 bases separated the two germline ends. CDR3 loop: CASSRNGASGTDTQYF. CDR3 bases: TGTGCCAGCTCACGTAACGGAGCTAGCGGCACAGATACGCAGTATTTT.

The chain employs TRBV9 and TRBJ2-3; D call uncertain. Germline V gives CDR1 SGDLS, CDR2 YYNGEE. The V end lost 0 bases, the J end lost 0 bases, and 5 bases lay between the germline ends. This CDR3 is built from 14 residues. The CDR3: CASSVVVSTDTQYF. CDR3 coding DNA: TGTGCCAGCAGCGTAGTAGTTAGCACAGATACGCAGTATTTT.

The chain links TRBV5-1 to TRBJ2-7, with D unresolved. V was cut by 4 bases and J by 2 bases, with 13 bases left in between. The CDR3 has 14 residues. The germline V gene has CDR1 SGHRS and CDR2 YFSETQ. In nucleotides, the CDR3 is TGCGCCAGCAGCAGTGACATCCTCCCCTACGAGCAGTACTTC. It encodes CASSSDILPYEQYF. Variable domain in full (rest from reference TRBV5-1 and TRBJ2-7): KAGVTQTPRYLIKTRGQQVTLSCSPISGHRSVSWYQQTPGQGLQFLFEYFSETQRNKGNFPGRFSGRQFSNSRSEMNVSTLELGDSALYLCASSSDILPYEQYFGPGTRLTVT.

Concerning this clone: One end of the junction fails to match germline, which may point to a read error. The rearrangement uses TRBV5-4 and TRBJ1-1; D is undetermined. This CDR3 has 13 residues. Germline assignment: CDR1 SGHNT and CDR2 YYREEE (reference sequence). CDR3: CASTLDFFTEAFF. Written as DNA, the CDR3 is TGTGCCAGCACCTTGGACTTCTTCACTGAAGCTTTCTTT.

The V gene is TRBV19, the J gene TRBJ2-7; 8 bases line up with TRBD1. CDR3 length: 13 residues. J was trimmed by 6 bases and V by 5 bases; bases with no gene match: 6. Germline assignment: CDR1 LNHDA and CDR2 SQIVND (reference sequence). The CDR3 protein is CASSGQGGLEQYF. In DNA form, the CDR3 reads TGTGCCAGTAGTGGACAGGGCGGACTCGAGCAGTACTTC.

The CDR3 nucleotides read TGTGCCAGCAGTTTTGTGGGGAGAAGGAGCAATCAGCCCCAGCATTTT. Amino acid sequence: CASSFVGRRSNQPQHF. The chain uses TRBV27 and TRBJ1-5; the D is unclear. V gave up 3 bases and J gave up 1 base, with 13 bases separating them. This CDR3 is built from 16 residues. CDR1 MNHEY and CDR2 SMNVEV come from the germline V gene (reference sequence).

Regarding this clone: This CDR3 is also generated by other DNA sequences in the sample. This chain uses TRBV5-1 with TRBJ1-5; D remains unclear. Trimming removed 2 bases at V and 2 bases at J, with 8 bases between. Germline CDR1 and CDR2: SGHRS and YFSETQ. The CDR3 consists of 14 residues. The CDR3: CASSLGGGNQPQHF. The CDR3 DNA reads as TGCGCCAGCAGCTTAGGAGGTGGCAATCAGCCCCAGCATTTT.